These T cell receptor beta chains were read from a single sample in a study of blood T cell repertoires in COVID-19. The table came from immunoSEQ multiplex PCR; TCRdb's copy has only in-frame clones and leaves some out. Among roughly 300,000 clones listed, 80% to 90% were seen once. Material for sequencing was PBMCs or T cells enriched from blood (not recorded which). The origin of the receptors is a woman in her twenties or thirties who had recovered from COVID-19. Each CDR3 is given with its conserved first and last residue. The D gene is left open where the match is weak. Expanded clones are given a class, and other clones once, few, many or no size at all.

16,TRBJ1-6,TRBV13,.,.,CASSLGPQGYNSPLHF,TGTGCCAGCAGCTTAGGACCGCAGGGTTATAATTCACCCCTCCACTTT
16,TRBJ2-7,TRBV3-1/TRBV3-2,.,TRBD1,CASSPRTGVEGDEQYF,TGTGCCAGCAGCCCCCGGACAGGGGTTGAGGGGGACGAGCAGTACTTC
16,TRBJ1-6,TRBV4-3,.,.,CASSQEGGAYNSPLHF,TGCGCCAGCAGCCAAGAGGGGGGGGCTTATAATTCACCCCTCCACTTT
15,TRBJ2-2,TRBV27,once,TRBD1,CASSRTGEHTGELFF,TGTGCCAGCAGCCGGACAGGGGAGCACACCGGGGAGCTGTTTTTT
14,TRBJ1-2,TRBV6-5,few,TRBD1,CASILMGRGQGYTF,TGTGCCAGCATTTTAATGGGCAGGGGGCAGGGCTACACCTTC
14,TRBJ1-5,TRBV19,few,.,CASASGVGNQPQHF,TGTGCCAGTGCTTCAGGGGTCGGCAATCAGCCCCAGCATTTT
15,TRBJ1-2,TRBV5-6,.,.,CASSLYREPNYGYTF,TGTGCCAGCAGCCTCTACAGGGAACCTAACTATGGCTACACCTTC
14,TRBJ1-4,TRBV28,.,TRBD1,CASSFQGGNEKLFF,TGTGCCAGCAGTTTCCAGGGGGGAAATGAAAAACTGTTTTTT
16,TRBJ2-1,TRBV3-1/TRBV3-2,.,TRBD2,CASSQRLAGGIREQFF,TGTGCCAGCAGCCAACGGCTAGCGGGGGGGATTAGGGAGCAGTTCTTC
18,TRBJ2-7,TRBV3-1/TRBV3-2,few,.,CASSQESTMPFSSYEQYF,TGTGCCAGCAGCCAGGAGTCGACTATGCCCTTCAGCTCCTACGAGCAGTACTTC
16,TRBJ1-1,TRBV18,.,.,CASSPLTGGADTEAFF,TGTGCCAGCTCCCCGCTGACGGGGGGCGCAGACACTGAAGCTTTCTTT
14,TRBJ1-6,TRBV7-8,.,.,CASSFQGFRSPLHF,TGTGCCAGCAGCTTCCAGGGTTTTCGTTCACCCCTCCACTTT
15,TRBJ1-1,TRBV7-9,.,.,CATIPRGSDSTEAFF,TGTGCCACCATTCCCAGGGGTTCGGATAGCACTGAAGCTTTCTTT
14,TRBJ1-1,TRBV7-9,.,.,CASRHSRGGPEAFF,TGTGCCAGCAGACACAGTCGGGGGGGCCCTGAAGCTTTCTTT
15,TRBJ1-3,TRBV19,few,TRBD1,CASSPPGQGRDTIYF,TGTGCCAGTAGTCCCCCGGGACAGGGACGAGACACCATATATTTT